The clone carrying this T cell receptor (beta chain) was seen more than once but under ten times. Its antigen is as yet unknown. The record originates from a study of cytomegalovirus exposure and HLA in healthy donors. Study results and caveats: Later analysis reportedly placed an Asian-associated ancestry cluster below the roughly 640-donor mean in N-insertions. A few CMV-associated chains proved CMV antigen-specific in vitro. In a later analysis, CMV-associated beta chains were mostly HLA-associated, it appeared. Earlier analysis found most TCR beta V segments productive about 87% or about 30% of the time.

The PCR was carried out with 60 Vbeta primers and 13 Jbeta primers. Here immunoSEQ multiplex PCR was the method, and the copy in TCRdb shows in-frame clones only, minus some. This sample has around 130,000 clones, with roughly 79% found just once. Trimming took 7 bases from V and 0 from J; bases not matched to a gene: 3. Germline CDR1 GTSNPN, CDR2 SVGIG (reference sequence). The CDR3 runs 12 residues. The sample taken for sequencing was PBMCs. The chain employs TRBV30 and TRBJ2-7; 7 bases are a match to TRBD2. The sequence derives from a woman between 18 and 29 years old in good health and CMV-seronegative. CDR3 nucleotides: TGTGCCTCCAGGGAGGGCTCCTACGAGCAGTACTTC. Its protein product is CASREGSYEQYF.